The 23 T cell receptor beta chains below were found in one sample sequenced in a study of blood T cell repertoires in COVID-19. Using immunoSEQ multiplex PCR, the repertoire was profiled, and TCRdb retains in-frame clones only, with some absent. The repertoire holds 170,000 or so clones, with approximately 87% as singletons. Sequenced input: peripheral blood. All receptors come from a woman in her 70s with COVID-19, enrolled during active disease.

This chain links TRBV9 with TRBJ2-7; weak D call: TRBD1 (6 bases). The CDR3 totals 13 residues. Deletions cut 3 bases from V and 2 bases from J, with 9 bases between. CDR1 and CDR2 (germline): SGDLS, YYNGEE. The CDR3 reads CASSAGQTYEQYF. Here the CDR3 DNA reads TGTGCCAGCAGCGCTGGACAGACCTACGAGCAGTACTTC.

The genes are TRBV19 and TRBJ1-6, with D possibly matching TRBD1 (5 bases). V lost 8 bases to trimming and J lost 6 bases, with 8 bases between them. Germline V CDR1 and CDR2: LNHDA, SQIVND (reference sequence). The CDR3 sequence is 12 residues long. The CDR3: CASWDFNSPLHF. In nucleotides, the CDR3 is TGTGCCAGTTGGGACTTTAATTCACCCCTCCACTTT.

The chain is built from TRBV2 and TRBJ2-2; TRBD1 is a possible D gene (5 bases). Germline V gene lookup returns CDR1 SNHLY and CDR2 FYNNEI. V lost 6 bases to trimming and J lost 2 bases, with 13 bases between them. The length of the CDR3 is 15 residues. The CDR3 nucleotides are TGTGCCAGCAGCCGCAATCAGGGTAACACCGGGGAGCTGTTTTTT. Translation: CASSRNQGNTGELFF.

The rearrangement uses TRBV30 and TRBJ1-5; D unclear. This CDR3 has 13 amino acids. V was cut by 3 bases and J by 3 bases, with 9 bases left in between. Germline V CDR1 and CDR2: GTSNPN, SVGIG (reference sequence). The CDR3 reads CAWREQDNQPQHF. The CDR3 nucleotides read TGTGCCTGGAGAGAGCAGGACAATCAGCCCCAGCATTTT.

The chain has TRBV2 and TRBJ1-2, with unresolved D. Deletions cut 2 bases from V and 0 bases from J, with 7 bases between. The CDR3 runs 14 residues. CDR1 SNHLY and CDR2 FYNNEI come from the germline V gene. This chain's CDR3 is CASSERVTNYGYTF. Here the CDR3 DNA reads TGTGCCAGCAGTGAACGAGTGACTAACTATGGCTACACCTTC.

The chain has TRBV5-1 and TRBJ2-1; possible D gene TRBD1, 6 bases. The V end lost 1 base, the J end lost 12 bases, and 17 bases lay between the germline ends. CDR3 length: 14 residues. Germline assignment: CDR1 SGHRS and CDR2 YFSETQ. CDR3 protein: CASSLTGPLGGQFF. The CDR3, as DNA: TGCGCCAGCAGCTTGACAGGGCCCCTTGGAGGGCAGTTCTTC.

This clone showed up just a few times. The gene calls are TRBV10-3 and TRBJ1-2, with D perhaps TRBD1 (5 bases). V was clipped by 0 bases and J by 6 bases, with 8 bases between them. Germline assignment: CDR1 ENHRY and CDR2 SYGVKD. The CDR3 is made up of 13 amino acids. The CDR3 loop reads CAISESGGNGYTF. The CDR3 coding sequence is TGTGCCATCAGTGAGTCCGGGGGAAATGGCTACACCTTC.

The chain carries TRBV12-5 and TRBJ1-2; TRBD1 aligns across 9 bases. CDR1 and CDR2 (germline): LGHNT, FRNRAP. With V trimmed by 6 bases and J by 5 bases, 7 bases remained unmatched. This CDR3 has 14 residues. CDR3: CASGQPGQGYGYTF. The CDR3 bases are TGTGCTAGTGGACAACCGGGACAGGGATATGGCTACACCTTC.

The chain links TRBV5-5 to TRBJ1-5; 10 positions match TRBD1. The J segment lost 9 bases and the V segment lost 1 base, leaving 10 bases of the junction unmatched. The CDR3 is 16 residues long. Germline values: CDR1 SGHKS, CDR2 YYEKEE (reference sequence). DNA for the CDR3: TGTGCCAGCAGCTTGCTTGGGACAGGGGCAGAAGGGCCCCAGCATTTT. It is translated as CASSLLGTGAEGPQHF.

This chain joins TRBV27 and TRBJ2-7; 7 bases are a match to TRBD1. J was trimmed by 6 bases and V by 6 bases; bases with no gene match: 5. The CDR3 is 12 residues long. Germline V gives CDR1 MNHEY, CDR2 SMNVEV (reference sequence). CDR3 nucleotide sequence: TGTGCCAGCAGCCCGAACAGGGGCGAGCAGTACTTC. Translated, it gives CASSPNRGEQYF.

V and J are TRBV4-1 and TRBJ1-2; D is ambiguous. CDR3 size: 15 residues. V was trimmed by 7 bases and J by 2 bases, leaving 17 bases between them. The V gene's germline CDR1 is MGHRA and CDR2 YSYEKL. CDR3 in DNA: TGCGCCAGCACACGTCGACGACGGGAGAACTATGGCTACACCTTC. Its protein product is CASTRRRRENYGYTF.

The chain couples TRBV19 to TRBJ1-5; possibly TRBD1 for D (5 bases). Germline-derived CDR1 and CDR2 are LNHDA and SQIVND (reference sequence). The CDR3 is 15 amino acids. Trimming removed 5 bases at V and 7 bases at J, with 18 bases between. The CDR3 bases are TGTGCCAGTAGTTTCCGGGGAGGGGTTATGCAGCCCCAGCATTTT. Amino acids: CASSFRGGVMQPQHF.

The chain joins TRBV28 to TRBJ2-1; 7 nucleotides agree with TRBD2. This CDR3 has 16 residues. Germline V gene sequence: CDR1 MDHEN, CDR2 SYDVKM. J gave up 1 base and V 4 bases, and 7 bases lay outside the gene matches. The CDR3 bases are TGTGCCAGCAGTTCGGCATCGGGAGGTTCCTACAATGAGCAGTTCTTC. Encoded protein: CASSSASGGSYNEQFF.

The chain links TRBV5-1 to TRBJ2-1; TRBD2 matches at 9 bases. V was clipped by 5 bases and J by 0 bases; unmatched bases: 9. The CDR3 runs to 17 residues. CDR1 is SGHRS and CDR2 is YFSETQ in the germline V gene. This CDR3 reads CASSFEAGGSSYNEQFF. CDR3 sequence (DNA): TGCGCCAGCAGTTTCGAGGCGGGAGGGAGCTCCTACAATGAGCAGTTCTTC.

The rearrangement joins TRBV5-5 to TRBJ2-3; 7 bases align to TRBD2. Germline CDR1 is SGHKS and CDR2 is YYEKEE (reference sequence). With V trimmed by 6 bases and J by 3 bases, 10 bases remained unmatched. The CDR3 covers 15 residues. CDR3 sequence: CASNFGGGSTDTQYF. In DNA, the CDR3 is TGTGCCAGCAACTTCGGGGGAGGGTCGACAGATACGCAGTATTTT.

The chain combines TRBV6-5 with TRBJ1-5, with a weak D call TRBD1 (5 bases). Between the trimmed V and J ends, which lost 5 bases and 2 bases, there was a span of 13 bases. The CDR3 extends over 15 amino acids. CDR1 and CDR2 (germline): MNHEY, SVGAGI. The CDR3 DNA reads TGTGCCAGCAGTCCAGGGTGGATAGGCAATCAGCCCCAGCATTTT. Its translation is CASSPGWIGNQPQHF.

The V gene is TRBV11-3, the J gene TRBJ2-2, with 7 nucleotides matching TRBD1. CDR1 and CDR2 from the germline V gene are SGHNT and YENEEA. The CDR3 contains 15 residues. The V and J ends lost 7 bases and 1 base, in that order; junction bases with no gene match: 6. The CDR3 bases are TGTGCCAGCACCCCAACAGGGGTGAACACCGGGGAGCTGTTTTTT. This codes for CASTPTGVNTGELFF.

The CDR3 region is CASSPNRGAYNSPLHF. The DNA for the CDR3 is TGTGCCAGCAGCCCGAACAGGGGCGCCTATAATTCACCCCTCCACTTT. The chain links TRBV11-2 to TRBJ1-6, with 7 bases matching TRBD1. The germline gives CDR1 SGHAT, CDR2 FQNNGV. The CDR3 has 16 amino acids. V trimming: 5 bases; J trimming: 2 bases; junction bases outside the gene matches: 6.

This chain links TRBV6-1 with TRBJ2-1; D is ambiguous. CDR3 length equals 17 residues. The V end lost 0 bases, the J end lost 0 bases, and 12 bases lay between the germline ends. CDR1 MNHNS and CDR2 SASEGT come from the germline V gene. CDR3 nucleotide sequence: TGTGCCAGCAGTGAAGCGCCGGCGGTAATCTCCTACAATGAGCAGTTCTTC. Translating it yields CASSEAPAVISYNEQFF.

The chain carries TRBV19 and TRBJ1-5; D uncertain. This CDR3 comprises 16 residues. V lost 6 bases to trimming and J lost 0 bases, with 15 bases between them. Germline-derived CDR1 and CDR2 are LNHDA and SQIVND (reference sequence). CDR3 residues: CASSSGVLHSNQPQHF. DNA of the CDR3: TGTGCCAGTAGCAGCGGGGTCCTTCATAGCAATCAGCCCCAGCATTTT.

The chain links TRBV5-8 to TRBJ1-4, with 10 positions matching TRBD1. The trim removed 0 bases at V and 6 bases at J, leaving 8 bases unmatched. This CDR3 is 17 amino acids long. Germline V gene lookup returns CDR1 SGHTS and CDR2 YDEGEE. CDR3 sequence (DNA): TGTGCCAGCAGCTTGGAGGTTTCCGGGACAGGGGATGAAAAACTGTTTTTT. It specifies CASSLEVSGTGDEKLFF.

This clone showed up just a few times. V and J are TRBV19 and TRBJ1-5; 7 nucleotides agree with TRBD1. Germline V gene sequence: CDR1 LNHDA, CDR2 SQIVND (reference sequence). This CDR3 is built from 16 residues. V was clipped by 8 bases and J by 0 bases; unmatched bases: 10. CDR3 sequence reads: CASHRDSFYSNQPQHF. The DNA for the CDR3 is TGTGCCAGTCACCGGGACAGTTTCTATAGCAATCAGCCCCAGCATTTT.

The V and J genes are TRBV24-1 and TRBJ2-7; D is perhaps TRBD1 (5 bases). The germline V gene encodes CDR1 KGHDR and CDR2 SFDVKD. V shed 7 bases and J shed 6 bases, with 9 bases lying between them. The CDR3 consists of 11 residues. DNA for the CDR3: TGTGCCACCAGGCAGGGTGCCGAGCAGTACTTC. It is translated as CATRQGAEQYF.